This T cell receptor (beta chain) was sequenced for a study of graft-versus-host responses after intestinal transplantation. Study at large: For two to four years after anti-thymocyte globulin induction, all recipients took tacrolimus and steroids. Overall study findings and caveats: Early declines in HvG clones that occurred post-transplant were associated with peak circulating GvH clone levels. In recipient marrow, GvH clones were found, and some appeared first in ileum or blood.

Profiling relied on immunoSEQ multiplex PCR, and the TCRdb table lists in-frame clones only, not all of them. In the table there are about 70,000 clones, roughly 94% of which are singletons. Turning to this clone: Its antigen is still unknown.

There are 15 residues in the CDR3. In germline, CDR1 is MNHEY, CDR2 SMNVEV (reference sequence). J is TRBJ2-5 and V is TRBV27; 8 bases are shared with TRBD1. The DNA end lines up better with TRBJ2-7; the J call may be wrong. This sequence was found in a human donor who received an intestinal transplant. The sequencing here drew on unstimulated CD8+ T cells sorted from spleen or lymph node cells, taken before intestinal transplant. The CDR3 DNA follows: TGTGCCAGCAGCCCTGGGGCAGGGGGCCCCTACGAGCAGTACTTC. This encodes CASSPGAGGPYEQYF.